One and the same sample provided the 27 T cell receptor beta chains below, sequenced in a study of cytomegalovirus exposure and HLA in healthy donors. PCR primers comprised 60 Vbeta and 13 Jbeta primers. The method was immunoSEQ multiplex PCR; TCRdb's version includes in-frame clones alone and lacks a portion of them. The table lists roughly 200,000 clones, almost 70% of them singletons. Sequenced material: PBMCs. The source is a man in his forties or fifties in good health and CMV-seropositive.

Concerning this clone: Relative to the germline gene, one junction end is altered; a read error may explain this. The chain links TRBV7-9 to TRBJ1-5; D gene ambiguous. Germline CDR1 SEHNR, CDR2 FQNEAQ (reference sequence). The CDR3 loop spans 12 amino acids. CDR3 protein: CSSSSQDQPQHF. In nucleotides, the CDR3 is TGTTCCAGCAGCTCCCAGGATCAGCCCCAGCATTTT.

The chain links TRBV5-4 to TRBJ2-6; 8 nucleotides match TRBD2. The CDR3 has 17 amino acids. The ends lost 4 bases at V and 2 bases at J; junction bases unmatched: 8. Looked up from germline, CDR1 is SGHNT and CDR2 is YYREEE (reference sequence). CDR3 in amino acids: CASSPGTRAPGANVLTF. The CDR3 DNA reads as TGTGCCAGCAGCCCCGGGACTAGAGCGCCTGGGGCCAACGTCCTGACTTTC.

This clone has a single count. The same CDR3 is also encoded by other DNA sequences in this sample. The CDR3 region is CASSYSGEQFF. The CDR3 bases are TGTGCCAGCAGTTACTCCGGTGAGCAGTTCTTC. J is TRBJ2-1 and V is TRBV6-5; no clear D gene. The V gene's germline CDR1 is MNHEY and CDR2 SVGAGI. This CDR3 is built from 11 residues. V was trimmed by 0 bases and J by 9 bases, leaving 3 bases between them.

This clone was detected a few times. The rearrangement joins TRBV5-1 to TRBJ1-2; D is possibly TRBD1 (6 bases). The CDR3 runs 14 residues. Germline CDR1 reads SGHRS; CDR2 reads YFSETQ. The V end lost 4 bases, the J end lost 8 bases, and 18 bases lay between the germline ends. The chain's CDR3 is CASSLVPGVRGYTF. In DNA, the CDR3 is TGCGCCAGCAGCCTCGTCCCAGGGGTAAGGGGCTACACCTTC.

This clone has more than one count but fewer than ten. The rearrangement joins TRBV27 to TRBJ1-2, with 9 bases matching TRBD1. CDR1 and CDR2 (germline): MNHEY, SMNVEV (reference sequence). V shed 4 bases and J 5 bases; nucleotides not matched to a gene: 8. The length of the CDR3 is 15 residues. The CDR3 coding sequence is TGTGCCAGCAGTTCGCCGGGACAGGGAGGTTATGGCTACACCTTC. It specifies CASSSPGQGGYGYTF.

The V and J genes are TRBV28 and TRBJ1-5; 8 positions agree with TRBD1. The CDR3 sequence is 18 residues long. Germline-derived CDR1 and CDR2 are MDHEN and SYDVKM. V shed 7 bases, J shed 3 bases, and the junction held 17 bases outside the gene matches. The CDR3 spells CASTSGQGTGQPNQPQHF. In DNA form, the CDR3 reads TGTGCCAGCACCTCTGGACAGGGAACAGGTCAGCCCAATCAGCCCCAGCATTTT.

The chain has TRBV15 and TRBJ2-1; 7 bases fit TRBD2. V lost 0 bases, J lost 4 bases, and 6 bases stayed unmatched. The CDR3 is made up of 16 amino acids. Germline assignment: CDR1 LNHNV and CDR2 YYDKDF (reference sequence). CDR3 loop: CATSRDRGGGYNEQFF. The CDR3 DNA reads TGTGCCACCAGCAGAGATCGAGGCGGGGGTTACAATGAGCAGTTCTTC.

This clone has only a few counts. The genes are TRBV4-3 and TRBJ1-4; D uncertain. Looked up from germline, CDR1 is LGHNA and CDR2 is YSLEER. The CDR3 loop spans 16 amino acids. V was trimmed by 4 bases and J by 6 bases, leaving 18 bases between them. The CDR3 protein is CASSPQGQGGDEKLFF. For the CDR3, the DNA is TGCGCCAGCAGCCCTCAAGGCCAAGGCGGGGATGAAAAACTGTTTTTT.

V and J are TRBV6-1 and TRBJ1-2, with D hard to call. The CDR3 is 11 residues long. V lost 8 bases, J lost 3 bases, and 7 bases lay in between. The germline V gene encodes CDR1 MNHNS and CDR2 SASEGT. The CDR3 DNA sequence: TGTGCCAGCGGAGAGGACTATGGCTACACCTTC. Translation: CASGEDYGYTF.

The chain's CDR3 is CASSPSPGSPLHF. CDR3 bases: TGTGCCAGCAGCCCGAGCCCGGGGTCACCCCTCCACTTT. The rearrangement links TRBV7-7 to TRBJ1-6; D unresolved. The germline V gene has CDR1 SSHAT and CDR2 FNYEAQ (reference sequence). V was cut by 5 bases and J by 10 bases, with 12 bases left in between. The CDR3 runs to 13 residues.

The V and J genes are TRBV6-1 and TRBJ1-5; 7 nucleotides match TRBD1. J was trimmed by 7 bases and V by 6 bases; bases with no gene match: 6. Per the germline V gene, CDR1 is MNHNS and CDR2 is SASEGT. The CDR3 totals 13 residues. The CDR3 bases are TGTGCCAGCAGACAGGGGCTCGGGCAGCCCCAGCATTTT. Translation gives CASRQGLGQPQHF.

This clone has more than one count but fewer than ten. The chain carries TRBV9 and TRBJ2-7, with 7 bases fitting TRBD2. The CDR3 length is 15 residues. Trimming cost V 0 bases and J 6 bases; bases outside gene matches: 9. Germline V CDR1 and CDR2: SGDLS, YYNGEE. The CDR3 DNA reads as TGTGCCAGCAGCGTAGGGGCAGGGAGGGTCAGCGAGCAGTACTTC. Its translation is CASSVGAGRVSEQYF.

This clone has just one count. The V gene is TRBV27, the J gene TRBJ2-5, with unresolved D. This CDR3 is 14 amino acids long. Trimming left V 3 bases short and J 1 base short, with 9 bases between. The germline V gene encodes CDR1 MNHEY and CDR2 SMNVEV (reference sequence). In DNA, the CDR3 is TGTGCCAGCAGTTTCCTCGGTAGCCAAGAGACCCAGTACTTC. It translates to CASSFLGSQETQYF.

The chain couples TRBV25-1 to TRBJ2-2, with a weak D call TRBD2 (5 bases). The CDR3 runs 15 residues. The V gene lost 6 bases and the J gene lost 0 bases, with 11 bases spanning the gap. Germline V gene sequence: CDR1 MGHDK, CDR2 SYGVNS. This chain's CDR3 is CASRPGMTNTGELFF. CDR3 DNA sequence: TGTGCCAGCAGACCCGGGATGACGAACACCGGGGAGCTGTTTTTT.

This clone was observed a few times. This chain links TRBV7-2 with TRBJ1-2; D is possibly TRBD1 (5 bases). CDR3 length: 15 amino acids. V lost 3 bases and J 7 bases, leaving 18 bases between the germline ends. The germline V gene has CDR1 SGHTA and CDR2 FQGNSA. CDR3 bases: TGTGCCAGCAGCTTCGCGGGGGGTCCCCAGGGTGGCTACACCTTC. Amino acid sequence: CASSFAGGPQGGYTF.

The chain uses TRBV7-8 and TRBJ1-1; 9 nucleotides match TRBD1. Germline lookup yields CDR1 SGHVS and CDR2 FQNEAQ. The CDR3 totals 14 residues. With V trimmed by 5 bases and J by 7 bases, 8 bases remained unmatched. CDR3 sequence: CASSVQGALIEAFF. CDR3 in DNA: TGTGCCAGCAGCGTACAGGGGGCCCTGATTGAAGCTTTCTTT.

The chain recombines TRBV10-1 with TRBJ2-3; TRBD2 agrees at 7 bases. The CDR3 contains 14 residues. CDR1 is WNHNN, CDR2 SYGVQD, per germline (reference sequence). The V gene end was trimmed by 2 bases and the J gene end by 2 bases; junction bases not matched to a gene: 1. The CDR3 here is CASSEGGVTDTQYF. CDR3 bases: TGCGCCAGCAGTGAGGGGGGGGTCACAGATACGCAGTATTTT.

V gene TRBV6-4 combines with J gene TRBJ2-3; D may be TRBD1 (6 bases). The CDR3 has 13 amino acids. V shed 3 bases and J shed 8 bases, with 12 bases lying between them. The germline gives CDR1 MRHNA, CDR2 SNTAGT. CDR3 loop: CASSEAQGLTQYF. The CDR3 DNA sequence: TGTGCCAGCAGTGAAGCGCAGGGGCTTACGCAGTATTTT.

The chain is built from TRBV2 and TRBJ2-7; 7 nucleotides match TRBD2. This CDR3 region has 13 residues. Germline trimming cut 7 bases from V and 7 bases from J; bases unmatched to any gene: 10. CDR1 and CDR2 (germline): SNHLY, FYNNEI. The CDR3 DNA is TGTGCCAGCAACGTAATCCTCGGGGGGGAGCAGTACTTC. This sequence encodes CASNVILGGEQYF.

V is TRBV27 and J is TRBJ2-3; 8 bases fit TRBD1. Losses at the gene ends were 3 bases for V and 6 bases for J; bases not matched to a gene: 14. Germline lookup yields CDR1 MNHEY and CDR2 SMNVEV (reference sequence). The CDR3 runs to 17 residues. CDR3 DNA: TGTGCCAGCAGTTTGTCCCCGAGACAGGGGCCCCAGGATACGCAGTATTTT. Encoded protein: CASSLSPRQGPQDTQYF.

The J gene is TRBJ2-5, the V gene TRBV7-5; TRBD1, the D gene given by the table, was not confirmed from the DNA. TRBV7-5 is designated a pseudogene. The CDR3 has 13 amino acids. The CDR3 sequence is CARRGQGQETQYF. CDR3 nucleotides: TGTGCCAGAAGGGGACAGGGCCAAGAGACCCAGTACTTC.

The chain has TRBV9 and TRBJ2-7, with 9 bases that match TRBD1. Trimming took 2 bases from V and 3 from J; bases not matched to a gene: 3. The germline V gene encodes CDR1 SGDLS and CDR2 YYNGEE. The CDR3 is 14 residues long. The CDR3 sequence: CASSVGQGNYEQYF. DNA for the CDR3: TGTGCCAGCAGCGTCGGACAGGGGAACTACGAGCAGTACTTC.

This clone showed up just a few times. V usage is TRBV6-4 and J usage is TRBJ2-2; TRBD1 matches 8 bases. With V trimmed by 6 bases and J by 2 bases, 2 bases remained unmatched. The CDR3 runs 14 residues. Germline V gene data show CDR1 as MRHNA and CDR2 as SNTAGT. The DNA of the CDR3 is TGTGCCAGCAGGGGGACAGGAAACACCGGGGAGCTGTTTTTT. It codes for CASRGTGNTGELFF.

This clone has just one count. The J gene is TRBJ2-3, the V gene TRBV4-1; 8 nucleotides line up with TRBD1. Germline CDR1 MGHRA, CDR2 YSYEKL. V lost 3 bases to trimming and J lost 4 bases; unmatched junction nucleotides: 3. The length of the CDR3 is 14 residues. The chain's CDR3 is CASSHYRGADTQYF. CDR3 nucleotide sequence: TGCGCCAGCAGCCACTACAGGGGGGCAGATACGCAGTATTTT.

This clone was detected only once. The CDR3 loop reads CASSFRGVQRTGGNEQFF. CDR3 sequence (DNA): TGTGCCAGCAGCTTCCGAGGGGTACAAAGGACAGGGGGCAATGAGCAGTTCTTC. The V call is TRBV11-2, the J call TRBJ2-1; 10 positions agree with TRBD1. The CDR3 sequence is 18 residues long. V trimming: 3 bases; J trimming: 6 bases; junction bases outside the gene matches: 14. The germline gives CDR1 SGHAT, CDR2 FQNNGV.

The chain combines TRBV7-2 with TRBJ2-7, with D perhaps matching TRBD1 (6 bases). Looked up from germline, CDR1 is SGHTA and CDR2 is FQGNSA. Trimming shortened V by 0 bases and J by 6 bases, and 12 bases separated the two germline ends. The CDR3 runs to 14 residues. Here the CDR3 DNA reads TGTGCCAGCAGCTTAGCTCAGGGGCAGGGCGAGCAGTACTTC. It translates to CASSLAQGQGEQYF.

This clone came up once. This sequence joins TRBV5-1 and TRBJ2-7, with 12 bases that match TRBD1. This CDR3 contains 17 residues. The germline V gene encodes CDR1 SGHRS and CDR2 YFSETQ. V was clipped by 1 base and J by 5 bases; unmatched bases: 10. The CDR3 nucleotides are TGCGCCAGCAGCTTGATTTTAACGGGACAGGGGGCCCACGAGCAGTACTTC. This encodes CASSLILTGQGAHEQYF. The full variable domain, completed using reference TRBV5-1 and TRBJ2-7, is KAGVTQTPRYLIKTRGQQVTLSCSPISGHRSVSWYQQTPGQGLQFLFEYFSETQRNKGNFPGRFSGRQFSNSRSEMNVSTLELGDSALYLCASSLILTGQGAHEQYFGPGTRLTVT.